Below, 18 T cell receptor beta chains from the same sample are listed, as sequenced in a study of glioma-infiltrating T cells after dendritic cell vaccination (TCRdb year 2016). Preparation of the library involved the immunoSEQ multiplex PCR assay. TCRdb took this table from immuneACCESS and kept in-frame rearrangements with V and J called. Such tables lack part of the clones; where checked against another copy, unresolved V genes explain under half of the gap, and the rest is unexplained. This sample holds 50,000 to 70,000 clones; about four fifths were observed only once. The ten largest clonotypes hold about a sixth of the sample. Reading the label with the study, this specimen's time point is: after dendritic cell vaccination, including at tumor progression/relapse. Sequences were derived from blood, sampled after dendritic cell vaccination. These receptors were collected from a human donor with glioblastoma.

The chain is built from TRBV10-3 and TRBJ2-7; no reliable D call. This CDR3 is 13 amino acids long. V dropped 4 bases and J dropped 0 bases, with 7 bases sitting between them. Per germline, CDR1 ENHRY and CDR2 SYGVKD. CDR3: CAISGRSSYEQYF. As DNA, the CDR3 is TGTGCCATCAGTGGACGGAGCTCCTACGAGCAGTACTTC.

This clone was seen a single time. This chain uses TRBV30 with TRBJ1-6; the D is unclear. Germline assignment: CDR1 GTSNPN and CDR2 SVGIG (reference sequence). The CDR3 is 14 residues long. V lost 4 bases, J lost 7 bases, and 14 bases lay in between. The CDR3 DNA reads TGTGCCTGGAACCCGGTCGCGGGGAATTCACCCCTCCACTTT. It translates to CAWNPVAGNSPLHF.

The chain is built from TRBV7-9 and TRBJ1-4, with a tentative D call TRBD1 (6 bases). Per germline, CDR1 SEHNR and CDR2 FQNEAQ (reference sequence). The ends were cut back, 1 base at V and 5 bases at J, with 8 bases in the middle. This CDR3 has 14 amino acids. The CDR3 loop is CASSLDRANEKLFF. The CDR3 coding sequence is TGTGCCAGCAGCTTAGACAGGGCAAATGAAAAACTGTTTTTT.

The gene calls are TRBV5-6 and TRBJ2-7; maybe TRBD2 (5 bases). This CDR3 has 13 residues. Germline CDR1 is SGHDT and CDR2 is YYEEEE. Trimming removed 2 bases from V and 2 bases from J, with 8 bases in between. CDR3 sequence: CASSFPGTYEQYF. CDR3 in DNA: TGTGCCAGCAGCTTCCCCGGGACCTACGAGCAGTACTTC.

The gene calls are TRBV10-1 and TRBJ1-2; 7 nucleotides agree with TRBD1. Trimming removed 2 bases from V and 6 bases from J; junction bases left unmatched: 3. This CDR3 region has 13 residues. CDR1 and CDR2 (germline): WNHNN, SYGVQD (reference sequence). The CDR3 reads CASSETGADGYTF. CDR3 nucleotide sequence: TGCGCCAGCAGTGAGACAGGGGCGGATGGCTACACCTTC.

The chain joins TRBV4-3 to TRBJ2-1; D might be TRBD1 (6 bases). V lost 1 base and J lost 4, with 14 bases in between. Germline CDR1 is LGHNA and CDR2 is YSLEER. The CDR3 has 16 amino acids. CDR3 bases: TGCGCCAGCAGCCAAGGGCGGCAGGGGATTTACAATGAGCAGTTCTTC. Amino acids: CASSQGRQGIYNEQFF.

The chain has TRBV5-1 and TRBJ2-7; 10 bases map to TRBD2. With V trimmed by 1 base and J by 4 bases, 8 bases remained unmatched. This CDR3 is 16 amino acids long. CDR1 SGHRS and CDR2 YFSETQ come from the germline V gene. In nucleotides, the CDR3 is TGCGCCAGCAGCTTGAGGGCTAGCGGGGGAAGTTACGAGCAGTACTTC. Encoded protein: CASSLRASGGSYEQYF.

This clone appeared once. The genes are TRBV30 and TRBJ2-5; 8 bases fit TRBD1. The J call may be in error: the DNA end matches TRBJ2-7 better. There are 13 residues in the CDR3. The germline V gene encodes CDR1 GTSNPN and CDR2 SVGIG (reference sequence). This CDR3 reads CAWSKMTGVEQYF. CDR3 DNA sequence: TGTGCCTGGAGTAAAATGACAGGGGTCGAGCAGTACTTC.

V is TRBV4-1 and J is TRBJ2-3, with 13 bases fitting TRBD2. CDR1 is MGHRA, CDR2 YSYEKL, per germline. This CDR3 is 19 amino acids long. The V and J ends lost 3 bases and 4 bases, in that order; junction bases with no gene match: 13. DNA for the CDR3: TGCGCCAGCAGCCACCCCGGGACTAGCGGGGCAGCTTATCCAGATACGCAGTATTTT. Translation gives CASSHPGTSGAAYPDTQYF.

The V call is TRBV2, the J call TRBJ1-2; the D gene is possibly TRBD1 (5 bases). V was clipped by 6 bases and J by 2 bases, with 10 bases between them. The CDR3 covers 13 residues. Germline CDR1 and CDR2: SNHLY and FYNNEI. CDR3 loop: CASRSEGNYGYTF. The CDR3 nucleotides read TGTGCCAGCAGATCGGAGGGGAACTATGGCTACACCTTC.

This clone occurred once. The V and J genes are TRBV15 and TRBJ1-2, with TRBD1 identical over 10 bases. In germline, CDR1 is LNHNV, CDR2 YYDKDF (reference sequence). This CDR3 has 16 amino acids. Trimming cost V 0 bases and J 4 bases; bases outside gene matches: 5. CDR3 bases: TGTGCCACCAGCAGAGATGGGAGACAGGGGGCCTATGGCTACACCTTC. Its translation: CATSRDGRQGAYGYTF. The variable domain in full, completed from reference TRBV15 and TRBJ1-2, reads DAMVIQNPRYQVTQFGKPVTLSCSQTLNHNVMYWYQQKSSQAPKLLFHYYDKDFNNEADTPDNFQSRRPNTSFCFLDIRSPGLGDTAMYLCATSRDGRQGAYGYTFGSGTRLTVV.

The count of this clone is one. The rearrangement uses TRBV14 and TRBJ2-7; TRBD1 matches 11 bases. This CDR3 region has 16 residues. V trimming: 1 base; J trimming: 3 bases; junction bases outside the gene matches: 5. Germline CDR1 is SGHDN and CDR2 is FVKESK. The CDR3 reads CASSQVTGTGGYEQYF. DNA of the CDR3: TGTGCCAGCAGCCAAGTAACCGGGACAGGGGGCTACGAGCAGTACTTC.

The chain recombines TRBV27 with TRBJ1-2; 7 bases align to TRBD1. Germline CDR1 MNHEY, CDR2 SMNVEV (reference sequence). V lost 6 bases to trimming and J lost 6 bases; unmatched junction nucleotides: 10. The CDR3 length is 14 residues. The CDR3: CASRTPHDRDGYTF. CDR3 nucleotide sequence: TGTGCCAGCAGAACACCCCACGACAGGGATGGCTACACCTTC.

The J gene is TRBJ1-4, the V gene TRBV4-1; no definite D call. Germline CDR1 reads MGHRA; CDR2 reads YSYEKL. V was shortened by 4 bases and J by 8 bases, with 11 bases between the two germline ends. The CDR3 sequence is 13 residues long. CDR3 amino acids: CASSPDREEKLFF. The CDR3 DNA reads TGCGCCAGCAGCCCGGACCGGGAGGAAAAACTGTTTTTT.

The V and J genes are TRBV10-3 and TRBJ1-3; 10 bases agree with TRBD1. The CDR3 is 17 residues long. Trimming took 6 bases from V and 0 from J; bases not matched to a gene: 8. Germline V lookup: CDR1 ENHRY, CDR2 SYGVKD. For the CDR3, the DNA is TGTGCCATCAGCCCGGGACAGGGGACCCACTCTGGAAACACCATATATTTT. Translation gives CAISPGQGTHSGNTIYF.

This rearrangement joins TRBV4-2 to TRBJ1-5; weak D call: TRBD1 (5 bases). Germline V gives CDR1 LGHNA, CDR2 YNFKEQ. Trimming stripped 2 bases from V and 4 bases from J, with 15 bases between. The CDR3 has 16 residues. The CDR3 reads CASSQTKRAGNQPQHF. Written as DNA, the CDR3 is TGTGCCAGCAGCCAAACAAAAAGGGCAGGGAATCAGCCCCAGCATTTT.

The chain combines TRBV4-1 with TRBJ1-1; no reliable D call. Trimming left V 1 base short and J 1 base short, with 10 bases between. The germline V gene has CDR1 MGHRA and CDR2 YSYEKL. The CDR3 totals 15 residues. Here the CDR3 reads CASSQVPGGNTEAFF. As DNA, the CDR3 is TGCGCCAGCAGCCAAGTACCGGGAGGGAACACTGAAGCTTTCTTT.

J is TRBJ1-1 and V is TRBV4-3, with D perhaps matching TRBD1 (5 bases). Per the germline V gene, CDR1 is LGHNA and CDR2 is YSLEER. The CDR3 length is 14 residues. With 1 base removed from V and 5 bases from J, the gap between germline ends came to 11 bases. This CDR3 is CASSQVEGVTEAFF. Here the CDR3 DNA reads TGCGCCAGCAGCCAAGTTGAAGGGGTGACTGAAGCTTTCTTT.